This T cell receptor beta chain was profiled in a study of long-term antiretroviral therapy in people with HIV. Study as a whole: Of all samples, the earliest predate the 2015 immediate-ART recommendation by about a decade.

Study-wide findings and caveats: Nothing was known about ART adherence, viral resistance or changes in therapy. HIV repertoires covered narrower CDR3 length ranges than controls did. Across all time points, the repertoire was dominated by clones that expanded before ART.

Runs used v3.0 of the immunoSEQ assay and were done at survey level. The method was immunoSEQ multiplex PCR; TCRdb's version includes in-frame clones alone and lacks a portion of them. The sample lists more than 20,000 clones; approximately 83% were seen once. With respect to this clone: What it binds is unknown.

The receptor was derived from a woman aged 40-49 years with HIV. The sequencing here drew on unsorted PBMCs, taken 1.2 years after starting antiretroviral therapy.

Here the CDR3 DNA reads TGTGCCAGCAAGTGGCGACCGAGCTCCTACGAGCAGTACTTC. Protein: CASKWRPSSYEQYF. The chain recombines TRBV6-5 with TRBJ2-7, with D uncertain. The CDR3 length is 14 residues. Germline CDR1 is MNHEY and CDR2 is SVGAGI. Trimming took 7 bases from V and 0 from J, leaving 13 bases between them.